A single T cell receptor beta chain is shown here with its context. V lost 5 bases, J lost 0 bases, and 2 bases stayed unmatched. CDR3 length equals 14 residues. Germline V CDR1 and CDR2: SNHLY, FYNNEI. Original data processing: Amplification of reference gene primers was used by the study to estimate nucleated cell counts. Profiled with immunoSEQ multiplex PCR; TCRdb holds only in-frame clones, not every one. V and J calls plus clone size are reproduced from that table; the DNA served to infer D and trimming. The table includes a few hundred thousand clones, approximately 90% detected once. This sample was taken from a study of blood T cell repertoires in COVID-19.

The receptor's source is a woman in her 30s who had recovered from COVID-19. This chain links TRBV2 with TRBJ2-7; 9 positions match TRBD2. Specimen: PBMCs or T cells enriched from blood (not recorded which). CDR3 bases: TGTGCCAGCAGTCAGCGGGGGGTCTCCTACGAGCAGTACTTC. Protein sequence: CASSQRGVSYEQYF.